This passage covers 10 T cell receptor beta chains from one sample sequenced in a study of cytomegalovirus exposure and HLA in healthy donors. With 60 Vbeta and 13 Jbeta primers, the PCR was carried out. Assay used: immunoSEQ multiplex PCR; TCRdb lists only in-frame clones, some missing. Its clone listing holds approximately 82,000 clones. The sequenced sample consisted of PBMCs. These receptors all stem from a woman in her sixties in good health and CMV-seronegative.

The V gene is TRBV29-1, the J gene TRBJ2-7; 10 bases are a match to TRBD1. This CDR3 is 14 amino acids long. V gave up 4 bases and J gave up 2 bases; unmatched junction bases: 5. Germline V gene sequence: CDR1 SQVTM, CDR2 ANQGSEA. For the CDR3, the DNA is TGCAGCGTTGTTGGGACAGGGGCGACCTACGAGCAGTACTTC. Encoded protein: CSVVGTGATYEQYF.

This chain connects TRBV15 to TRBJ2-7, with a tentative D call TRBD2 (6 bases). V lost 1 base, J lost 11 bases, and 15 bases lay in between. The germline V gene has CDR1 LNHNV and CDR2 YYDKDF (reference sequence). The CDR3 is 13 residues long. The CDR3 loop reads CATSRGVQAGKYF. The DNA for the CDR3 is TGTGCCACCAGCAGAGGGGTCCAGGCGGGGAAGTACTTC.

The J gene is TRBJ2-1, the V gene TRBV14, with 10 bases fitting TRBD2. The CDR3 is 20 residues long. CDR1 and CDR2 from the germline V gene are SGHDN and FVKESK. The ends lost 4 bases at V and 8 bases at J; junction bases unmatched: 23. The CDR3 reads CASSRRWLAGVEPIIDEQFF. The CDR3 coding sequence is TGTGCCAGCAGCCGCCGTTGGCTAGCGGGAGTCGAACCCATAATCGATGAGCAGTTCTTC.

The rearrangement joins TRBV5-4 to TRBJ2-7; 13 bases are shared with TRBD2. The CDR3 covers 15 residues. Trimming at V came to 4 bases and at J to 4 bases, leaving 5 bases not matched to a gene. In germline, CDR1 is SGHNT, CDR2 YYREEE (reference sequence). The DNA for the CDR3 is TGTGCCAGCAGCCCTGGGACTAGCGGGGTATACGAGCAGTACTTC. This encodes CASSPGTSGVYEQYF.

V usage is TRBV6-4 and J usage is TRBJ2-1; 8 bases line up with TRBD2. Germline trimming cut 0 bases from V and 7 bases from J; bases unmatched to any gene: 11. Per germline, CDR1 MRHNA and CDR2 SNTAGT. This CDR3 has 17 amino acids. For the CDR3, the DNA is TGTGCCAGCAGTGACTCGATCGCGGCGGGAGGCACTAATGAGCAGTTCTTC. This translates into CASSDSIAAGGTNEQFF.

The rearrangement links TRBV7-9 to TRBJ2-5, with 7 bases identical to TRBD1. In germline, CDR1 is SEHNR, CDR2 FQNEAQ (reference sequence). This CDR3 contains 14 residues. V lost 1 base to trimming and J lost 4 bases; unmatched junction nucleotides: 3. CDR3 nucleotide sequence: TGTGCCAGCAGCTTAGGGGGGACAGCAGAGACCCAGTACTTC. Its translation is CASSLGGTAETQYF.

The chain uses TRBV2 and TRBJ2-1, with D possibly being TRBD2 (5 bases). The CDR3 runs 15 residues. Germline values: CDR1 SNHLY, CDR2 FYNNEI. Trimming pared 2 bases from V and 6 bases from J, leaving 14 bases between. CDR3 sequence reads: CASSESERPLNEQFF. DNA of the CDR3: TGTGCCAGCAGTGAAAGTGAGCGGCCACTCAATGAGCAGTTCTTC.

This chain joins TRBV7-9 and TRBJ1-4; D might be TRBD1 (5 bases). CDR3 length equals 14 residues. Germline loops: CDR1 SEHNR, CDR2 FQNEAQ (reference sequence). The germline V and J ends were trimmed by 5 bases and 5 bases, with 12 bases remaining between them. Here the CDR3 reads CASSDQGGNEKLFF. Here the CDR3 DNA reads TGTGCCAGCAGCGATCAGGGAGGAAATGAAAAACTGTTTTTT.

V and J are TRBV13 and TRBJ2-2; 15 bases map to TRBD2. Germline V gene data show CDR1 as PRHDT and CDR2 as FYEKMQ (reference sequence). This CDR3 spans 18 amino acids. J lost 5 bases, V lost 5 bases, and 9 bases had no gene match. CDR3 sequence reads: CASSPRGLAGGGTGELFF. CDR3 coding DNA: TGTGCCAGCAGCCCGAGGGGACTAGCGGGAGGTGGGACCGGGGAGCTGTTTTTT.

The V and J genes are TRBV5-1 and TRBJ2-1; 11 bases agree with TRBD2. The CDR3 contains 15 residues. CDR1 and CDR2 from the germline V gene are SGHRS and YFSETQ. V trimming: 3 bases; J trimming: 4 bases; junction bases outside the gene matches: 3. The CDR3 reads CASSSLAGVYNEQFF. The CDR3 coding sequence is TGCGCCAGCAGCTCACTAGCGGGAGTGTACAATGAGCAGTTCTTC.